This TCR beta chain emerged from a study of T cell changes during pregnancy in multiple sclerosis. The CDR3 is 16 amino acids. J lost 5 bases, V lost 5 bases, and 14 bases had no gene match. Germline V gene data show CDR1 as SGHVS and CDR2 as FQNEAQ. Profiled with immunoSEQ multiplex PCR; TCRdb holds only in-frame clones, not every one. Among 99,000 or so clones, approximately 95% were seen once, and the ten largest hold 0.99%. This sample comprised peripheral blood, obtained after pregnancy. The chain carries TRBV7-8 and TRBJ1-2; TRBD1 matches at 7 bases. This clonotype originated in a female donor with multiple sclerosis, enrolled in a pregnancy study. In nucleotides, the CDR3 is TGTGCCAGCAGCCAAGACAGGGAATCAGCAGCTTATGGCTACACCTTC. Protein product: CASSQDRESAAYGYTF. Drawing the rest from reference TRBV7-8 and TRBJ1-2, the complete variable domain is GAGVSQSPRYKVAKRGQDVALRCDPISGHVSLFWYQQALGQGPEFLTYFQNEAQLDKSGLPSDRFFAERPEGSVSTLKIQRTQQEDSAVYLCASSQDRESAAYGYTFGSGTRLTVV.